This TCR beta chain was identified during a study of regulatory T cells in long-lasting Graves disease. Arm-PCR of CDR3 regions and iRepertoire HTBI primers were used to build TCR beta libraries. One entry per CDR3 protein results from TCRdb running MiXCR on the multiplex PCR reads. The data contain roughly 500,000 distinct CDR3 sequences, 13% of them singletons. Study conclusions and caveats: Persistent Graves' patients showed reduced TCR diversity versus newly diagnosed patients.

CDR1 and CDR2 (germline): DFQATT, SNEGSKA (reference sequence). The CDR3 has 16 residues. With 0 bases removed from V and 2 bases from J, the gap between germline ends came to 17 bases. Time point reported: newly diagnosed GD, antithyroid drugs for less than 3 months. After RNA was extracted from PBMCs, the TCR library was made from it. This clonotype was seen at least ten times. The antigen is not known. The same data also contributed to another study, on T cells in Graves' hyperthyroidism and ophthalmopathy. That publication notes: Researchers found most expanded thyroid clonotypes above 0.001 in blood as well.

The chain has TRBV20-1 and TRBJ2-7; no firm D call. The specimen comprised peripheral blood mononuclear cells (PBMCs), sampled at new diagnosis, from a patient treated with antithyroid drugs. The sequence was collected from a man in his thirties or forties with Graves disease. The CDR3 loop is CSARDPTRQNPYEQYF. The CDR3 DNA reads as TGCAGTGCTAGAGATCCGACCAGACAAAACCCCTACGAGCAGTACTTC.